This TCR beta chain was captured by sequencing in a study of T-cell reconstitution after alpha-beta-depleted transplantation in children. Study-level results: When one year had passed after transplant, most T-cell counts and diversity came from newly produced T cells. Reports say that about two months after transplant, the alpha-beta T cells came out of several hundred graft clones that had expanded.

Unique molecular identifiers were incorporated when the TCRbeta library was constructed. TCRdb processed the PCR reads anew with MiXCR; each CDR3 protein has one entry. This sample has fewer than 150,000 distinct CDR3 sequences, with roughly 23% found just once. Details on this clonotype: Its antigen is undetermined.

The clonotype was recovered from a male patient aged 2 to 9 who had a stem cell transplant for chronic granulomatous disease, so the T cells may come from the graft donor. The material sequenced was PBMCs, mostly from graft donor cells, taken 180 days after TCRalphabeta/CD19-depleted stem cell transplant.

This CDR3 reads CASITTGANVLTF. Here the CDR3 DNA reads TGTGCCAGCATCACGACTGGGGCCAACGTCCTGACTTTC. The gene calls are TRBV28 and TRBJ2-6; D is uncertain. V was trimmed by 7 bases and J by 2 bases, leaving 6 bases between them. Per germline, CDR1 MDHEN and CDR2 SYDVKM. The CDR3 is made up of 13 amino acids.